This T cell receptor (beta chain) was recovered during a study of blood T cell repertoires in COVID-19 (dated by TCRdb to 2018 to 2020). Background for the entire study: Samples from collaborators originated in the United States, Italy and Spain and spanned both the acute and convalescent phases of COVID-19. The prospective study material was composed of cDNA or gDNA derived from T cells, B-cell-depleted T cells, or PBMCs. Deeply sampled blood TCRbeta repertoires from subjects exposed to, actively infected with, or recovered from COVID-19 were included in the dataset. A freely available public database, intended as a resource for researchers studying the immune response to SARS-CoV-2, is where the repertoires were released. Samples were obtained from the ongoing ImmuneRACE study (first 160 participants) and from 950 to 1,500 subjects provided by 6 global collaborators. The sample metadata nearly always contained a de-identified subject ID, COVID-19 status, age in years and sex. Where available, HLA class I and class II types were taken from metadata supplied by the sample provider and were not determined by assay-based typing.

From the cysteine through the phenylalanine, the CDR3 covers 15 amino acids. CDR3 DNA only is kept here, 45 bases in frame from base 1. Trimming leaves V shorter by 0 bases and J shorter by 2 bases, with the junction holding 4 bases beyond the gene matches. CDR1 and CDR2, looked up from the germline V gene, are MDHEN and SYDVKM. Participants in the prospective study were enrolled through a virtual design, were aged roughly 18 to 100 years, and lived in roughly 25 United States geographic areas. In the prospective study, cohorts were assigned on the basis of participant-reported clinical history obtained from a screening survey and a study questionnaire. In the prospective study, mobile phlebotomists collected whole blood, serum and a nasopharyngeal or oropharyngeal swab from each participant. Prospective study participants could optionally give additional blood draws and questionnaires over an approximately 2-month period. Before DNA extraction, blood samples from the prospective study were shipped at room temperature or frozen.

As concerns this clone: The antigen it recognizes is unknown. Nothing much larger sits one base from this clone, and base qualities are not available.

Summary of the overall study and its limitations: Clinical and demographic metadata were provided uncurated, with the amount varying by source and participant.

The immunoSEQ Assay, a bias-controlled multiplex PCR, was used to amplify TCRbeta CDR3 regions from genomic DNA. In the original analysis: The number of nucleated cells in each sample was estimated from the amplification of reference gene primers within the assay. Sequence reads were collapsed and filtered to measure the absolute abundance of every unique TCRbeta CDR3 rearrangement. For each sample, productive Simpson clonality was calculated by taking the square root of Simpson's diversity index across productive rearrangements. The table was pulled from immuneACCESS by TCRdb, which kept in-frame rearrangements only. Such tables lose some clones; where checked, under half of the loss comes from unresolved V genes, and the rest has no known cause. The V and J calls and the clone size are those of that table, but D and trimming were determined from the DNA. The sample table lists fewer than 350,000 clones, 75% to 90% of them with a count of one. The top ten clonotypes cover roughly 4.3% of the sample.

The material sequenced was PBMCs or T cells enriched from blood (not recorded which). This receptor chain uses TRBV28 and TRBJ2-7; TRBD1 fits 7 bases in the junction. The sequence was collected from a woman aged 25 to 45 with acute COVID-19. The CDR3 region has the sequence CASSLWGQWTYEQYF. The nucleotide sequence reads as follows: TGTGCCAGCAGTTTATGGGGACAGTGGACCTACGAGCAGTACTTC.